Listed below are T cell receptor beta chains from one sample, sequenced in a study of blood T cell repertoires in COVID-19. Sequenced by immunoSEQ multiplex PCR; TCRdb stores in-frame clones only, minus some. The sample comprises under 85,000 clones, about four fifths of which are singletons, and about a fifth rests with the top ten. Sequenced: peripheral blood. These TCRs come from a human donor in a cohort sampled during active COVID-19. CDR3s include the opening cysteine and the closing phenylalanine or tryptophan. D genes are given only for firm matches. Rows may omit the clone size; those that give it use once, few, many or a size class.

v_gene	j_gene	abundance	d_gene	CDR3aa	CDR3nt
TRBV24-1	TRBJ2-1	NA	TRBD1	CATRQGNEQFF	TGTGCCACACGACAGGGCAATGAGCAGTTCTTC
TRBV18	TRBJ1-4	NA	NA	CASSPHLGQGGEKLFF	TGTGCCAGCTCACCACATTTGGGCCAGGGTGGCGAAAAACTGTTTTTT
TRBV14	TRBJ1-1	NA	NA	CASSQALRANTEAFF	TGTGCCAGCAGCCAAGCCCTCCGAGCTAACACTGAAGCTTTCTTT
TRBV5-4	TRBJ1-3	NA	NA	CASSRNRQGISGNTIYF	TGTGCCAGCAGCCGTAACCGGCAGGGGATCTCTGGAAACACCATATATTTT
TRBV7-2	TRBJ2-1	NA	NA	CASTVRGRAGVISYNEQFF	TGTGCCAGCACCGTCAGGGGACGGGCAGGGGTCATTTCCTACAATGAGCAGTTCTTC
TRBV4-1	TRBJ2-1	NA	TRBD2	CASSPDQGLAGGGEQFF	TGCGCCAGCAGCCCAGACCAGGGACTAGCGGGGGGTGGGGAGCAGTTCTTC
TRBV3-1/TRBV3-2	TRBJ2-3	NA	NA	CASSPVRGGLDTQYF	TGTGCCAGCAGCCCCGTTAGAGGGGGTTTGGATACGCAGTATTTT
TRBV15	TRBJ2-7	many	TRBD1	CATSRGGTGSNYEQYF	TGTGCCACCAGCAGAGGAGGGACAGGATCGAACTACGAGCAGTACTTC
TRBV7-2	TRBJ2-5	NA	TRBD2	CASSVGLAGGRETQYF	TGTGCCAGCAGCGTGGGTCTAGCGGGGGGGCGAGAGACCCAGTACTTC
TRBV5-1	TRBJ2-1	NA	TRBD2	CASSGTSGSNEQFF	TGCGCCAGCAGCGGGACTAGCGGGTCCAATGAGCAGTTCTTC
TRBV28	TRBJ2-6	NA	NA	CASTHQGNVLTF	TGTGCCAGCACCCATCAGGGTAACGTCCTGACTTTC
TRBV5-1	TRBJ2-7	NA	NA	CASSLGTASYEQYF	TGCGCCAGCAGCTTGGGAACAGCTTCCTACGAGCAGTACTTC
TRBV2	TRBJ2-3	NA	TRBD1	CASSRQGAPTDTQYF	TGTGCCAGCAGCAGACAGGGGGCGCCGACAGATACGCAGTATTTT
TRBV6-6	TRBJ2-3	NA	TRBD2	CASSRMTSGGADTQYF	TGTGCCAGCAGTCGAATGACTAGCGGGGGGGCAGATACGCAGTATTTT
TRBV5-4	TRBJ1-2	NA	NA	CASSLGGPGMGDGYTF	TGTGCCAGCAGCTTGGGTGGCCCGGGCATGGGAGATGGCTACACCTTC
TRBV10-3	TRBJ2-7	NA	TRBD1	CAISGQGAYEQYF	TGTGCCATCAGTGGACAGGGGGCTTACGAGCAGTACTTC
TRBV18	TRBJ2-7	NA	TRBD1	CASSPGQGSYEQYF	TGTGCCAGCTCACCGGGACAGGGCAGTTACGAGCAGTACTTC
TRBV19	TRBJ2-3	NA	NA	CASSPGWGGGDTQYF	TGTGCCAGTAGTCCCGGGTGGGGAGGAGGAGATACGCAGTATTTT
TRBV5-1	TRBJ1-4	NA	NA	CASCGGSRNEKLFF	TGCGCCAGCTGTGGGGGCAGTAGAAATGAAAAACTGTTTTTT
TRBV5-6	TRBJ1-6	NA	TRBD1	CASSLRQGAINSPLHF	TGTGCCAGCAGCCTCAGACAGGGGGCGATTAATTCACCCCTCCACTTT
TRBV12-2	TRBJ1-1	NA	NA	CASRNQGQGNTEAFF	TGTGCAAGTCGCAACCAAGGGCAGGGTAATACTGAAGCTTTCTTT
TRBV29-1	TRBJ2-3	NA	NA	CSAPTTSTDTQYF	TGCAGCGCCCCGACAACTAGCACAGATACGCAGTATTTT
TRBV5-3	TRBJ2-1	NA	TRBD1	CARSLEGQGPYNEQFF	TGTGCCAGAAGCTTGGAGGGACAGGGACCCTACAATGAGCAGTTCTTC
TRBV4-2	TRBJ1-1	NA	TRBD1	CASSPRTGGAGTNTEAFF	TGTGCCAGCAGCCCTCGGACAGGGGGCGCCGGGACGAACACTGAAGCTTTCTTT
TRBV18	TRBJ1-1	once	NA	CASSPKTENTEAFF	TGTGCCAGCTCACCGAAGACAGAAAACACTGAAGCTTTCTTT
TRBV14	TRBJ1-1	NA	NA	CASSQRRNTEAFF	TGTGCCAGCAGCCAACGGAGAAACACTGAAGCTTTCTTT
TRBV30	TRBJ1-1	few	NA	CAWSVRGLANTEAFF	TGTGCCTGGAGTGTACGAGGGCTGGCGAACACTGAAGCTTTCTTT